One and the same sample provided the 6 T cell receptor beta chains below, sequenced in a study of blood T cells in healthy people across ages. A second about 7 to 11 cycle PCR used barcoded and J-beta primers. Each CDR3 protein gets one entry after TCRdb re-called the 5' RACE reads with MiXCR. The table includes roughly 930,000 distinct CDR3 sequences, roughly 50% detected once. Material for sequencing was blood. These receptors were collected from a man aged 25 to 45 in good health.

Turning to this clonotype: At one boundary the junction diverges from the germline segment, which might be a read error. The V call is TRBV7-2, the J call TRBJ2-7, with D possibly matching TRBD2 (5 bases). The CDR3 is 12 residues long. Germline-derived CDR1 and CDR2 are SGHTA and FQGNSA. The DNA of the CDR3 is TGTGCCAACAGCTTAGCGCGCTACGAGCAGTACTTC. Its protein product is CANSLARYEQYF.

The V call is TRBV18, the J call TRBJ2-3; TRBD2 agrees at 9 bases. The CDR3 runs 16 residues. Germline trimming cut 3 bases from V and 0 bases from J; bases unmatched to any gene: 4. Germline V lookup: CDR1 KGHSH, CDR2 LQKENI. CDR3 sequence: CASSPGTSPSTDTQYF. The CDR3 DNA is TGTGCCAGCTCACCCGGGACTAGCCCTAGCACAGATACGCAGTATTTT. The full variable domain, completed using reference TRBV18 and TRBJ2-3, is NAGVMQNPRHLVRRRGQEARLRCSPMKGHSHVYWYRQLPEEGLKFMVYLQKENIIDESGMPKERFSAEFPKEGPSILRIQQVVRGDSAAYFCASSPGTSPSTDTQYFGPGTRLTVL.

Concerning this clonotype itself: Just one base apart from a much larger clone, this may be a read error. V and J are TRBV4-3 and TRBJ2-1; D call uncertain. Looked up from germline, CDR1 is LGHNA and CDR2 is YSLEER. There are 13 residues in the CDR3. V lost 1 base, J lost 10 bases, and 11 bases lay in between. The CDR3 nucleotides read TGCGCCAGCAGCCAAGCCAACTTCTACGAGCAGTTCTTC. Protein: CASSQANFYEQFF.

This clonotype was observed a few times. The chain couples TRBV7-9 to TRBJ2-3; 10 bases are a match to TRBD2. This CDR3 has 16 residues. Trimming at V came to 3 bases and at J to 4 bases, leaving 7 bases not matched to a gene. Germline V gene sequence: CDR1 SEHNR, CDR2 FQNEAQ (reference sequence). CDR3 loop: CASSFPTSGASDTQYF. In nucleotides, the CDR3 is TGTGCCAGCAGCTTTCCCACTAGCGGGGCCTCAGATACGCAGTATTTT.

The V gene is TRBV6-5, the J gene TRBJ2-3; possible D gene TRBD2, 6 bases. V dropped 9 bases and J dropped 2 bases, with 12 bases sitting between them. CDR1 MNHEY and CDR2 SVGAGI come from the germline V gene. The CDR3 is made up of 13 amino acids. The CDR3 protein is CASVAASTDTQYF. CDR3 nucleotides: TGTGCCAGTGTAGCGGCTTCCACAGATACGCAGTATTTT.

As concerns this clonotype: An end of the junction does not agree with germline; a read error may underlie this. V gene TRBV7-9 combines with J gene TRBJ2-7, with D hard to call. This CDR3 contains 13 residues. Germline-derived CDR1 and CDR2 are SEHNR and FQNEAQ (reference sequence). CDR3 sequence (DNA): TGTACCAGCAGCTTCGATGGCGTCTACGAGCAGTACTTC. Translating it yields CTSSFDGVYEQYF. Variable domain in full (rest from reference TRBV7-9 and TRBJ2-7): DTGVSQNPRHKITKRGQNVTFRCDPISEHNRLYWYRQTLGQGPEFLTYFQNEAQLEKSRLLSDRFSAERPKGSFSTLEIQRTEQGDSAMYLCTSSFDGVYEQYFGPGTRLTVT.